This is a list of T cell receptor beta chains from one sample in a study of CD8 T cells in ankylosing spondylitis. TCRdb redid the calling of the 5' RACE reads with MiXCR, one entry per CDR3 protein. The sample yields fewer than 550,000 distinct CDR3 sequences, about 5.2% seen once. Sequencing was carried out using blood, either unsorted or a sorted T cell fraction (not recorded which). These receptors were obtained from a male donor with ankylosing spondylitis. Both conserved end residues are part of each CDR3. D genes are given only for firm matches. Size values are once, few and many counts, or a class for expanded clones, and some rows have none.

J gene: TRBJ2-1; V gene: TRBV9; D gene: -; clone size: many; CDR3 protein: CASSVGAGLNNEQFF; CDR3 DNA: TGTGCCAGCAGCGTAGGAGCTGGACTAAACAATGAGCAGTTCTTC
J gene: TRBJ1-2; V gene: TRBV4-1; D gene: -; clone size: many; CDR3 protein: CASSQPLGPGYTF; CDR3 DNA: TGCGCCAGCAGCCAACCACTCGGACCTGGCTACACCTTC
J gene: TRBJ2-3; V gene: TRBV7-2; D gene: TRBD2; clone size: -; CDR3 protein: CASSRSTGRGDTQYF; CDR3 DNA: TGTGCCAGCAGCCGTAGTACCGGGAGGGGAGATACGCAGTATTTT
J gene: TRBJ2-2; V gene: TRBV27; D gene: -; clone size: -; CDR3 protein: CASSFKAAGELFF; CDR3 DNA: TGTGCCAGCAGTTTCAAGGCAGCCGGGGAGCTGTTTTTT
J gene: TRBJ1-5; V gene: TRBV6-1; D gene: -; clone size: many; CDR3 protein: CASSSPGRQPQHF; CDR3 DNA: TGTGCCAGCAGCTCCCCCGGACGGCAGCCCCAGCATTTT
J gene: TRBJ1-1; V gene: TRBV20-1; D gene: TRBD1; clone size: many; CDR3 protein: CSARVAGGTEAFF; CDR3 DNA: TGCAGTGCTAGAGTGGCAGGGGGCACTGAAGCTTTCTTT
J gene: TRBJ1-2; V gene: TRBV6-2/TRBV6-3; D gene: TRBD1; clone size: many; CDR3 protein: CASSTPGQTVHGYTF; CDR3 DNA: TGTGCCAGCAGTACACCGGGACAGACGGTCCATGGCTACACCTTC
J gene: TRBJ1-3; V gene: TRBV20-1; D gene: -; clone size: many; CDR3 protein: CSARAQGSGNTIYF; CDR3 DNA: TGCAGTGCTAGAGCACAAGGCTCTGGAAACACCATATATTTT
J gene: TRBJ2-7; V gene: TRBV5-1; D gene: -; clone size: many; CDR3 protein: CASSLANRGNEQYF; CDR3 DNA: TGCGCCAGCAGCTTGGCGAATAGAGGGAACGAGCAGTACTTC
J gene: TRBJ2-7; V gene: TRBV12-3/TRBV12-4; D gene: TRBD2; clone size: -; CDR3 protein: CASSLAGGGGGRSYEQYF; CDR3 DNA: TGTGCCAGCAGTTTAGCGGGAGGCGGCGGGGGGCGCAGCTACGAGCAGTACTTC
J gene: TRBJ2-1; V gene: TRBV12-3/TRBV12-4; D gene: TRBD2; clone size: many; CDR3 protein: CASSSAAGDYNEQFF; CDR3 DNA: TGTGCCAGCAGTTCAGCGGCGGGAGACTACAATGAGCAGTTCTTC
J gene: TRBJ2-1; V gene: TRBV11-2; D gene: TRBD2; clone size: many; CDR3 protein: CASSLDWGLAGIDNEQFF; CDR3 DNA: TGTGCCAGCAGCTTAGATTGGGGACTAGCGGGAATCGACAATGAGCAGTTCTTC
J gene: TRBJ2-5; V gene: TRBV28; D gene: -; clone size: many; CDR3 protein: CASSPNRQLQETQYF; CDR3 DNA: TGTGCCAGCAGTCCTAACCGACAGCTCCAAGAGACCCAGTACTTC
J gene: TRBJ1-1; V gene: TRBV7-8; D gene: -; clone size: many; CDR3 protein: CASSLGGAQGNTEAFF; CDR3 DNA: TGTGCCAGCAGCTTAGGAGGCGCACAGGGGAACACTGAAGCTTTCTTT
J gene: TRBJ2-5; V gene: TRBV20-1; D gene: TRBD1; clone size: -; CDR3 protein: CSARSIFVDRAQETQYF; CDR3 DNA: TGCAGTGCTAGGTCTATATTCGTGGACAGGGCTCAAGAGACCCAATACTTC
J gene: TRBJ2-1; V gene: TRBV7-9; D gene: TRBD1; clone size: many; CDR3 protein: CASNQGAKEQFF; CDR3 DNA: TGTGCCAGCAACCAGGGGGCTAAAGAGCAGTTCTTC
J gene: TRBJ1-2; V gene: TRBV5-1; D gene: -; clone size: many; CDR3 protein: CASSQQWRPASYGYTF; CDR3 DNA: TGCGCCAGCAGCCAACAGTGGAGGCCAGCAAGTTATGGCTACACCTTC
J gene: TRBJ1-3; V gene: TRBV20-1; D gene: -; clone size: many; CDR3 protein: CSARQAGAGNTIYF; CDR3 DNA: TGCAGTGCTAGACAGGCCGGGGCCGGAAACACCATATATTTT
J gene: TRBJ1-1; V gene: TRBV7-9; D gene: TRBD1; clone size: many; CDR3 protein: CASSPEGQTLEAFF; CDR3 DNA: TGTGCCAGCAGCCCAGAGGGACAGACTCTGGAAGCTTTCTTT
J gene: TRBJ2-7; V gene: TRBV7-2; D gene: TRBD2; clone size: few; CDR3 protein: CASSQGVAGAYEQYF; CDR3 DNA: TGTGCCAGCAGCCAAGGGGTAGCGGGGGCCTACGAGCAGTACTTC
J gene: TRBJ1-5; V gene: TRBV20-1; D gene: -; clone size: many; CDR3 protein: CSAGRAGAQPQHF; CDR3 DNA: TGCAGTGCTGGGCGGGCAGGGGCTCAGCCCCAGCATTTT
J gene: TRBJ1-5; V gene: TRBV4-3; D gene: -; clone size: many; CDR3 protein: CASSQGLTGVPNQPQHF; CDR3 DNA: TGCGCCAGCAGCCAAGGGTTAACGGGGGTTCCCAATCAGCCCCAGCATTTT
J gene: TRBJ1-4; V gene: TRBV24-1; D gene: -; clone size: many; CDR3 protein: CATSDNRDGNEKLFF; CDR3 DNA: TGTGCCACCAGTGATAACCGGGACGGTAATGAAAAACTGTTTTTT
J gene: TRBJ2-1; V gene: TRBV10-3; D gene: TRBD1; clone size: many; CDR3 protein: CAISDFPGTGKHNEQFF; CDR3 DNA: TGTGCCATCAGTGATTTTCCAGGGACAGGGAAACACAATGAGCAGTTCTTC
J gene: TRBJ1-1; V gene: TRBV7-8; D gene: -; clone size: many; CDR3 protein: CASSLIGRTAEAFF; CDR3 DNA: TGTGCCAGCAGCTTAATCGGCCGGACAGCCGAAGCTTTCTTT
J gene: TRBJ2-1; V gene: TRBV20-1; D gene: -; clone size: many; CDR3 protein: CSARDTIVEEQFF; CDR3 DNA: TGCAGTGCTAGAGATACGATCGTGGAGGAGCAGTTCTTC
J gene: TRBJ2-7; V gene: TRBV6-5; D gene: -; clone size: few; CDR3 protein: CASSYGQGGIYEQYF; CDR3 DNA: TGTGCCAGCAGTTACGGGCAGGGGGGGATCTACGAGCAGTACTTC
J gene: TRBJ2-1; V gene: TRBV5-1; D gene: TRBD2; clone size: many; CDR3 protein: CASSWLAGVVDEQFF; CDR3 DNA: TGCGCCAGCAGCTGGTTAGCGGGAGTTGTTGATGAGCAGTTCTTC
J gene: TRBJ1-4; V gene: TRBV7-9; D gene: -; clone size: many; CDR3 protein: CASSWGSGLFF; CDR3 DNA: TGTGCCAGCAGCTGGGGGTCTGGGCTGTTTTTT
J gene: TRBJ2-1; V gene: TRBV29-1; D gene: -; clone size: many; CDR3 protein: CAGGYNEQFF; CDR3 DNA: TGCGCCGGGGGATACAATGAGCAGTTCTTC
J gene: TRBJ2-4; V gene: TRBV7-2; D gene: -; clone size: many; CDR3 protein: CASSLWGTKNIQYF; CDR3 DNA: TGTGCCAGCAGCTTATGGGGGACCAAAAACATTCAGTACTTC
J gene: TRBJ1-1; V gene: TRBV5-1; D gene: -; clone size: many; CDR3 protein: CASSLVAGVTEAFF; CDR3 DNA: TGCGCCAGCAGCTTGGTTGCGGGAGTCACTGAAGCTTTCTTT
J gene: TRBJ2-7; V gene: TRBV5-6; D gene: TRBD1; clone size: many; CDR3 protein: CASSPFRTGGSYEQYF; CDR3 DNA: TGTGCCAGCAGCCCATTCCGGACAGGGGGCTCCTACGAGCAGTACTTC
J gene: TRBJ2-3; V gene: TRBV7-8; D gene: -; clone size: -; CDR3 protein: CASRAGLGGRTDTQYF; CDR3 DNA: TGTGCCAGCAGGGCCGGCCTGGGTGGTCGCACAGATACGCAGTATTTT
J gene: TRBJ2-3; V gene: TRBV4-3; D gene: -; clone size: many; CDR3 protein: CASSPTPRDGTDTQYF; CDR3 DNA: TGCGCCAGCAGCCCCACACCCCGGGACGGCACAGATACGCAGTATTTT
J gene: TRBJ1-1; V gene: TRBV4-3; D gene: -; clone size: many; CDR3 protein: CASSQGRWDTEAFF; CDR3 DNA: TGCGCCAGCAGCCAAGGCCGTTGGGACACTGAAGCTTTCTTT
J gene: TRBJ1-2; V gene: TRBV28; D gene: -; clone size: many; CDR3 protein: CASSLSASDLSNYGYTF; CDR3 DNA: TGTGCCAGCAGTTTATCGGCCAGCGATCTCTCTAACTATGGCTACACCTTC
J gene: TRBJ2-5; V gene: TRBV5-6; D gene: -; clone size: -; CDR3 protein: CASGPGPGEETQYF; CDR3 DNA: TGTGCCAGCGGCCCCGGGCCAGGGGAAGAGACCCAGTACTTC
J gene: TRBJ2-1; V gene: TRBV29-1; D gene: TRBD2; clone size: many; CDR3 protein: CSVKGLARYNEQFF; CDR3 DNA: TGCAGCGTTAAGGGACTAGCGCGATACAATGAGCAGTTCTTC
J gene: TRBJ2-3; V gene: TRBV7-2; D gene: -; clone size: many; CDR3 protein: CASSLGEGHPWGDTQYF; CDR3 DNA: TGTGCCAGCAGCTTAGGTGAGGGACACCCTTGGGGAGATACGCAGTATTTT
J gene: TRBJ2-3; V gene: TRBV29-1; D gene: -; clone size: many; CDR3 protein: CSVEGRETDTQYF; CDR3 DNA: TGCAGCGTTGAAGGCAGGGAAACAGATACGCAGTATTTT
J gene: TRBJ2-1; V gene: TRBV5-1; D gene: -; clone size: many; CDR3 protein: CASSLGRDEQFF; CDR3 DNA: TGCGCCAGCAGCTTGGGGCGCGATGAGCAGTTCTTC
J gene: TRBJ2-5; V gene: TRBV29-1; D gene: TRBD2; clone size: many; CDR3 protein: CSVISGMETQYF; CDR3 DNA: TGCAGCGTGATTAGCGGGATGGAGACCCAGTACTTC
J gene: TRBJ2-3; V gene: TRBV5-5; D gene: -; clone size: many; CDR3 protein: CASSLEGYGTDTQYF; CDR3 DNA: TGTGCCAGCAGCTTGGAGGGCTATGGCACAGATACGCAGTATTTT
J gene: TRBJ2-2; V gene: TRBV28; D gene: -; clone size: -; CDR3 protein: CASRETVLANTGELFF; CDR3 DNA: TGTGCCAGCAGGGAGACAGTTCTCGCGAACACCGGGGAGCTGTTTTTT
J gene: TRBJ2-7; V gene: TRBV5-6; D gene: TRBD1; clone size: many; CDR3 protein: CASNRGQGPYEQYF; CDR3 DNA: TGTGCCAGCAACCGGGGACAGGGCCCCTACGAGCAGTACTTC
J gene: TRBJ1-1; V gene: TRBV25-1; D gene: -; clone size: many; CDR3 protein: CASSDVGTPHGAFF; CDR3 DNA: TGTGCCAGCAGTGACGTAGGGACACCACACGGAGCTTTCTTT
J gene: TRBJ2-7; V gene: TRBV4-3; D gene: TRBD1; clone size: many; CDR3 protein: CASSQARQGVVAYEQYF; CDR3 DNA: TGCGCCAGCAGCCAAGCCCGACAGGGGGTAGTGGCCTACGAGCAGTACTTC
J gene: TRBJ2-1; V gene: TRBV29-1; D gene: TRBD1; clone size: -; CDR3 protein: CSVSDRGYNEQFF; CDR3 DNA: TGCAGCGTTTCAGACAGGGGATACAATGAGCAGTTCTTC
J gene: TRBJ1-5; V gene: TRBV5-5; D gene: -; clone size: many; CDR3 protein: CASSLGPRDNQPQHF; CDR3 DNA: TGTGCCAGCAGCTTGGGTCCTAGGGACAATCAGCCCCAGCATTTT
J gene: TRBJ1-2; V gene: TRBV4-2; D gene: -; clone size: many; CDR3 protein: CASSQGGEPPDYGYTF; CDR3 DNA: TGTGCCAGCAGCCAAGGCGGGGAGCCGCCAGACTATGGCTACACCTTC
J gene: TRBJ1-2; V gene: TRBV5-6; D gene: TRBD1; clone size: many; CDR3 protein: CASSLIGRGLLNYGYTF; CDR3 DNA: TGTGCCAGCAGCCTCATCGGCAGGGGGCTTTTAAACTATGGCTACACCTTC
J gene: TRBJ2-5; V gene: TRBV6-5; D gene: TRBD1; clone size: few; CDR3 protein: CASSWHKGTGVTQYF; CDR3 DNA: TGTGCCAGCAGTTGGCACAAGGGGACAGGGGTGACCCAGTACTTC
J gene: TRBJ2-2; V gene: TRBV9; D gene: -; clone size: many; CDR3 protein: CASSVVSHARNTGELFF; CDR3 DNA: TGTGCCAGCAGCGTAGTCTCACACGCGAGAAACACCGGGGAGCTGTTTTTT
J gene: TRBJ1-6; V gene: TRBV3-1; D gene: TRBD1; clone size: few; CDR3 protein: CASSQGPGQGASPLHF; CDR3 DNA: TGTGCCAGCAGCCAAGGCCCGGGACAGGGGGCTTCACCCCTCCACTTT
J gene: TRBJ2-4; V gene: TRBV7-8; D gene: -; clone size: -; CDR3 protein: CASSSSDYGNIQYF; CDR3 DNA: TGTGCCAGCAGCTCCTCGGACTATGGCAACATTCAGTACTTC
J gene: TRBJ2-3; V gene: TRBV6-2/TRBV6-3; D gene: TRBD1; clone size: many; CDR3 protein: CASNPGTGLLDTQYF; CDR3 DNA: TGTGCCAGCAACCCCGGGACAGGGTTACTAGATACGCAGTATTTT
J gene: TRBJ2-4; V gene: TRBV28; D gene: TRBD2; clone size: many; CDR3 protein: CASSTLAGGRDIQYF; CDR3 DNA: TGTGCCAGCAGTACGCTAGCGGGAGGAAGGGACATTCAGTACTTC
J gene: TRBJ2-7; V gene: TRBV5-1; D gene: -; clone size: many; CDR3 protein: CASSSRSKSTEQYF; CDR3 DNA: TGCGCCAGCAGCTCCCGGTCCAAATCTACCGAGCAGTACTTC